This entry lists 12 T cell receptor beta chains sequenced from one sample in a study of T cells in localized non-small cell lung cancer. Using immunoSEQ multiplex PCR, the repertoire was profiled, and TCRdb retains in-frame clones only, with some absent. The repertoire holds 10,000 to 15,000 clones, with just over 85% as singletons. This material consisted of peripheral blood, taken before any cancer treatment. The receptor set was obtained from an older male donor with stage III lung adenocarcinoma.

The chain carries TRBV6-1 and TRBJ2-7, with 7 bases fitting TRBD1. CDR3 length equals 14 residues. V dropped 6 bases and J dropped 5; count of bases not matched to a gene: 10. From germline, CDR1 is MNHNS and CDR2 SASEGT. In DNA, the CDR3 is TGTGCCAGCAGCCGAACCTTGACAGGGAACGAGCAGTACTTC. Translating gives CASSRTLTGNEQYF.

The rearrangement joins TRBV18 to TRBJ1-1, with D possibly matching TRBD1 (5 bases). Deletions cut 1 base from V and 4 bases from J, with 13 bases between. Per the germline V gene, CDR1 is KGHSH and CDR2 is LQKENI. This CDR3 spans 15 amino acids. The CDR3 region is CASSPRGEVPTEAFF. The CDR3 nucleotides read TGTGCCAGCTCACCACGGGGGGAGGTCCCCACTGAAGCTTTCTTT.

The rearrangement uses TRBV5-1 and TRBJ2-5; 10 bases are a match to TRBD2. The CDR3 covers 17 residues. V was pared by 0 bases and J by 3 bases, with 8 bases of the junction left unmatched. The germline V gene encodes CDR1 SGHRS and CDR2 YFSETQ. As DNA, the CDR3 is TGCGCCAGCAGCTTGGGGTGGGCTAGCGGGGGAGAAGAGACCCAGTACTTC. This gives the protein CASSLGWASGGEETQYF.

CDR3 nucleotides: TGTGCCAGCAGTTACTCCCTCCTTGGGCCTGGAAACACCATATATTTT. As protein: CASSYSLLGPGNTIYF. V usage is TRBV6-5 and J usage is TRBJ1-3, with D uncertain. The CDR3 contains 16 residues. The germline V gene encodes CDR1 MNHEY and CDR2 SVGAGI. V lost 0 bases, J lost 2 bases, and 11 bases lay in between.

The gene calls are TRBV19 and TRBJ1-2; D not certain. V was shortened by 5 bases and J by 8 bases, with 9 bases between the two germline ends. The CDR3 has 11 residues. Looked up from germline, CDR1 is LNHDA and CDR2 is SQIVND (reference sequence). The CDR3 sequence is CASSAPWGYTF. DNA for the CDR3: TGTGCCAGTAGTGCCCCTTGGGGCTACACCTTC.

The chain links TRBV5-4 to TRBJ1-1, with a weak D call TRBD1 (5 bases). The germline V gene encodes CDR1 SGHNT and CDR2 YYREEE (reference sequence). The CDR3 contains 13 residues. Between the trimmed V and J ends, which lost 2 bases and 9 bases, there was a span of 14 bases. The CDR3 is CASSLIQGSQAFF. The CDR3 nucleotides read TGTGCCAGCAGCTTAATCCAGGGTAGTCAAGCTTTCTTT.

The CDR3 DNA sequence: TGTGCCAGCAGCTTTGGGGACAGGAGCTCCTACGAGCAGTACTTC. This encodes CASSFGDRSSYEQYF. V usage is TRBV7-2 and J usage is TRBJ2-7; 8 nucleotides align to TRBD1. Looked up from germline, CDR1 is SGHTA and CDR2 is FQGNSA. Germline trimming cut 3 bases from V and 0 bases from J; bases unmatched to any gene: 4. CDR3 length: 15 residues.

The J gene is TRBJ2-7, the V gene TRBV6-6, with 13 nucleotides matching TRBD2. The CDR3 extends over 15 amino acids. The V segment lost 6 bases and the J segment 7 bases; nucleotides outside the gene matches: 9. CDR1 is MNHNY, CDR2 SVGAGI, per germline (reference sequence). CDR3 nucleotides: TGTGCCAGCAGCCAGCGACTAGCGGGGGGTCAAGAGCAGTACTTC. It yields the protein CASSQRLAGGQEQYF.

The CDR3 nucleotides are TGTGCCAGCAGCTCCCTTTCGGGCGGAACCTACGAGCAGTACTTC. Translating it yields CASSSLSGGTYEQYF. This chain joins TRBV11-2 and TRBJ2-7, with D unresolved. The CDR3 totals 15 residues. The V end lost 4 bases, the J end lost 2 bases, and 15 bases lay between the germline ends. Germline V CDR1 and CDR2: SGHAT, FQNNGV.

This chain links TRBV19 with TRBJ2-7; D is uncertain. The germline V gene encodes CDR1 LNHDA and CDR2 SQIVND (reference sequence). V gave up 4 bases and J gave up 0 bases, with 10 bases separating them. The CDR3 runs 14 residues. The CDR3 nucleotides are TGTGCCAGTAGTAAAGGGTACCACTCCTACGAGCAGTACTTC. As protein: CASSKGYHSYEQYF.

CDR3 amino acids: CASSSTGVANEKLFF. CDR3 in DNA: TGTGCCAGCAGCAGTACAGGGGTAGCTAATGAAAAACTGTTTTTT. The rearrangement joins TRBV7-2 to TRBJ1-4, with 7 bases that match TRBD1. V was pared by 5 bases and J by 3 bases, with 6 bases of the junction left unmatched. Germline V gives CDR1 SGHTA, CDR2 FQGNSA. This CDR3 has 15 residues. Drawing the rest from reference TRBV7-2 and TRBJ1-4, the complete variable domain is GAGVSQSPSNKVTEKGKDVELRCDPISGHTALYWYRQSLGQGLEFLIYFQGNSAPDKSGLPSDRFSAERTGGSVSTLTIQRTQQEDSAVYLCASSSTGVANEKLFFGSGTQLSVL.

The chain recombines TRBV11-1 with TRBJ2-7; D is uncertain. Germline loops: CDR1 SGHAT, CDR2 FQDESV (reference sequence). CDR3 length equals 14 residues. V gave up 5 bases and J gave up 0 bases, with 11 bases separating them. The chain's CDR3 is CASSPREISYEQYF. CDR3 nucleotide sequence: TGTGCCAGCAGCCCCCGAGAGATCTCCTACGAGCAGTACTTC.